This T cell receptor (beta chain) was observed in a study of T-cell memory formation after mild COVID-19. This clonotype was seen at least ten times. Each CDR3 protein is one row after TCRdb ran MiXCR on the 5' RACE reads. This repertoire shows about 4,300 distinct CDR3 sequences, roughly a sixth found once; its top ten account for under 2.5%. The clonotype comes from an adult who had mild COVID-19 (a few samples of this study predate the infection). Cell type and time point are not known. The specimen sequenced was PBMCs or a T cell subset sorted from them (not recorded which).

For the CDR3, the DNA is TGCAGTGCTAGCAATCAGCCCCAGCATTTT. It encodes CSASNQPQHF. The chain links TRBV20-1 to TRBJ1-5; D call uncertain. CDR1 is DFQATT, CDR2 SNEGSKA, per germline (reference sequence). Trimming removed 3 bases at V and 3 bases at J, with 0 bases between. The CDR3 covers 10 residues.